This T cell receptor beta chain was retrieved from a study of cytomegalovirus exposure and HLA in healthy donors. Study outcomes and limitations: Later, an analysis found that common viral pathogens appeared to be linked with several of the most significant clusters. Certain indistinguishable V segments, among them TRBV6-2 and TRBV6-3, were excluded. Later work showed greater clonal expansion in HLA-associated TCR beta chains than in equally common others.

Comment on this clone: Its antigen is not identified.

The PCR used 60 Vbeta and 13 Jbeta primers. Clones were read by immunoSEQ multiplex PCR, and TCRdb kept only the in-frame ones, dropping some. The sample yields 100,000 to 150,000 clones, of which the top ten take up more than 1.5%. Per the germline V gene, CDR1 is MNHEY and CDR2 is SVGAGI. The junction had 12 bases not matched to a gene; V was cut back by 6 bases and J by 6 bases. The CDR3 is made up of 15 amino acids. Source material: PBMCs. This clonotype was sampled from a woman in her forties in good health and CMV-seropositive. The rearrangement uses TRBV6-5 and TRBJ1-1, with 8 bases aligning to TRBD1. The CDR3 bases are TGTGCCAGCAGCGTGGATCGGACAGGGCGCGCTGAAGCTTTCTTT. Protein sequence: CASSVDRTGRAEAFF.